The rows below give T cell receptor beta chains drawn from one sample of a study of T cells in Graves' hyperthyroidism and ophthalmopathy. TCRdb re-called the multiplex PCR reads with MiXCR, one entry per CDR3 protein. The sample shows around 500,000 distinct CDR3 sequences, about 14% of them seen only once. The sequencing sample was made of blood. The receptors come from a woman aged 40 to 50 with Graves' hyperthyroidism. The CDR3 runs from the conserved cysteine through the conserved F or W. Fields, in order: V gene, D gene, clone size, J gene, CDR3 protein, CDR3 DNA. A D gene is named only where the DNA matches it firmly. Expanded clones get a size class; other rows say once, few or many, or leave the size out.

v_call: TRBV7-9
d_call: -
clone_size: few
j_call: TRBJ1-2
cdr3_aa: CASSWGASGAFYGYTF
cdr3_nt: TGTGCCAGCAGCTGGGGAGCGTCAGGGGCGTTTTATGGCTACACCTTC

v_call: TRBV9
d_call: -
clone_size: -
j_call: TRBJ1-5
cdr3_aa: CASSPAGAGNQPQHF
cdr3_nt: TGTGCCAGCAGCCCCGCAGGGGCGGGCAATCAGCCCCAGCATTTT

v_call: TRBV27
d_call: TRBD2
clone_size: few
j_call: TRBJ2-1
cdr3_aa: CASSYLAGGPSSEQFF
cdr3_nt: TGTGCCAGCAGTTACCTAGCGGGAGGGCCCTCGAGTGAGCAGTTCTTC

v_call: TRBV28
d_call: -
clone_size: many
j_call: TRBJ1-5
cdr3_aa: CASSRQVSGNQPQHF
cdr3_nt: TGTGCCAGCAGTCGACAGGTGAGCGGCAATCAGCCCCAGCATTTT

v_call: TRBV28
d_call: TRBD1
clone_size: many
j_call: TRBJ2-7
cdr3_aa: CASSSQTNRGVRTYEQYF
cdr3_nt: TGTGCCAGCAGTAGCCAAACCAACAGGGGAGTGAGAACCTACGAGCAGTACTTC

v_call: TRBV30
d_call: -
clone_size: many
j_call: TRBJ2-3
cdr3_aa: CAWSVMNADTQYF
cdr3_nt: TGTGCCTGGAGTGTAATGAACGCAGATACGCAGTATTTT

v_call: TRBV14
d_call: -
clone_size: few
j_call: TRBJ1-4
cdr3_aa: CASSQASRDEKLFF
cdr3_nt: TGTGCCAGCAGCCAAGCCTCTAGGGATGAAAAACTGTTTTTT

v_call: TRBV20-1
d_call: TRBD2
clone_size: few
j_call: TRBJ2-1
cdr3_aa: CSARGTSGSSDEQFF
cdr3_nt: TGCAGTGCTAGGGGGACTAGCGGGAGTTCAGATGAGCAGTTCTTC

v_call: TRBV3-1
d_call: -
clone_size: many
j_call: TRBJ2-7
cdr3_aa: CASSQDRHYEQYF
cdr3_nt: TGTGCCAGCAGCCAAGATAGGCACTACGAGCAGTACTTC

v_call: TRBV2
d_call: -
clone_size: few
j_call: TRBJ1-6
cdr3_aa: CASSSENSPLHF
cdr3_nt: TGTGCCAGCAGTTCAGAAAATTCACCCCTCCACTTT

v_call: TRBV24-1
d_call: -
clone_size: few
j_call: TRBJ1-5
cdr3_aa: CATSDLHMGSNQPQHF
cdr3_nt: TGTGCCACCAGTGATTTGCACATGGGGAGCAATCAGCCCCAGCATTTT

v_call: TRBV2
d_call: TRBD1
clone_size: many
j_call: TRBJ2-2
cdr3_aa: CASSVRTGVNTGELFF
cdr3_nt: TGTGCCAGCAGTGTAAGGACAGGAGTCAACACCGGGGAGCTGTTTTTT

v_call: TRBV12-5
d_call: TRBD2
clone_size: many
j_call: TRBJ2-3
cdr3_aa: CASGLSLAGGTDTQYF
cdr3_nt: TGTGCTAGTGGTTTGTCGCTAGCGGGTGGCACAGATACGCAGTATTTT

v_call: TRBV6-6
d_call: -
clone_size: many
j_call: TRBJ1-1
cdr3_aa: CASSYGRGPLRNTEAFF
cdr3_nt: TGTGCCAGCAGTTACGGAAGGGGTCCACTCCGGAACACTGAAGCTTTCTTT

v_call: TRBV28
d_call: TRBD2
clone_size: many
j_call: TRBJ2-3
cdr3_aa: CASSFWQLAGYTDTQYF
cdr3_nt: TGTGCCAGCAGTTTTTGGCAACTAGCGGGGTACACAGATACGCAGTATTTT

v_call: TRBV7-8
d_call: -
clone_size: few
j_call: TRBJ2-2
cdr3_aa: CASSLLSWTNTGELFF
cdr3_nt: TGTGCCAGCAGCCTTTTGAGTTGGACGAACACCGGGGAGCTGTTTTTT

v_call: TRBV10-1
d_call: -
clone_size: many
j_call: TRBJ2-7
cdr3_aa: CASSPSRGYEQYF
cdr3_nt: TGCGCCAGCAGTCCCTCCCGGGGCTACGAGCAGTACTTC

v_call: TRBV6-2/TRBV6-3
d_call: -
clone_size: many
j_call: TRBJ2-7
cdr3_aa: CASRTKPGQSVLAAIYEQYF
cdr3_nt: TGTGCCAGCAGAACGAAACCGGGACAATCAGTTCTAGCGGCGATTTACGAGCAGTACTTC

v_call: TRBV6-1
d_call: -
clone_size: few
j_call: TRBJ2-7
cdr3_aa: CASSEIGGGGEQYF
cdr3_nt: TGTGCCAGCAGTGAAATTGGTGGAGGGGGCGAGCAGTACTTC

v_call: TRBV27
d_call: TRBD2
clone_size: many
j_call: TRBJ2-7
cdr3_aa: CASSFGIGAGAYEQYF
cdr3_nt: TGTGCCAGCAGTTTTGGGATAGGGGCGGGAGCTTACGAGCAGTACTTC

v_call: TRBV19
d_call: -
clone_size: -
j_call: TRBJ1-5
cdr3_aa: CASSREGRSNSNQPQHF
cdr3_nt: TGTGCCAGTAGTAGGGAGGGTCGGAGTAATAGCAATCAGCCCCAGCATTTT

v_call: TRBV5-6
d_call: TRBD1
clone_size: -
j_call: TRBJ2-5
cdr3_aa: CASSLEVQGAPYF
cdr3_nt: TGTGCCAGCAGCTTGGAGGTTCAGGGGGCCCCGTACTTC

v_call: TRBV5-1
d_call: TRBD1
clone_size: few
j_call: TRBJ2-7
cdr3_aa: CASSLAGDRHEQYF
cdr3_nt: TGCGCCAGCAGCTTGGCCGGGGACAGGCACGAGCAGTACTTC

v_call: TRBV7-2
d_call: TRBD2
clone_size: many
j_call: TRBJ2-3
cdr3_aa: CASSVAGLAGGTDTQYF
cdr3_nt: TGTGCCAGCAGCGTAGCGGGACTAGCGGGAGGAACAGATACGCAGTATTTT

v_call: TRBV4-2
d_call: -
clone_size: few
j_call: TRBJ2-2
cdr3_aa: CASSHPGEGTGELFF
cdr3_nt: TGTGCCAGCAGCCACCCAGGGGAAGGGACCGGGGAGCTGTTTTTT

v_call: TRBV3-1
d_call: TRBD1
clone_size: few
j_call: TRBJ1-5
cdr3_aa: CASSPGQEEQPQHF
cdr3_nt: TGTGCCAGCAGCCCGGGACAGGAGGAGCAGCCCCAGCATTTT

v_call: TRBV11-1
d_call: TRBD2
clone_size: few
j_call: TRBJ2-2
cdr3_aa: CASSLVWGTSVPGELFF
cdr3_nt: TGTGCCAGCAGCTTAGTCTGGGGGACTAGCGTCCCCGGGGAGCTGTTTTTT

v_call: TRBV9
d_call: TRBD1
clone_size: -
j_call: TRBJ2-1
cdr3_aa: CASSPNSGTGSYNEQFF
cdr3_nt: TGTGCCAGCAGCCCCAATTCCGGGACAGGCTCTTACAATGAGCAGTTCTTC

v_call: TRBV28
d_call: -
clone_size: -
j_call: TRBJ1-5
cdr3_aa: CASSPTGRGINQPQHF
cdr3_nt: TGTGCCAGCAGCCCCACGGGGAGGGGCATCAATCAGCCCCAGCATTTT

v_call: TRBV6-1
d_call: TRBD1
clone_size: -
j_call: TRBJ1-4
cdr3_aa: CASSEGTGGAITNEKLFF
cdr3_nt: TGTGCCAGCAGTGAAGGGACAGGGGGCGCAATTACTAATGAAAAACTGTTTTTT

v_call: TRBV3-1
d_call: -
clone_size: many
j_call: TRBJ2-1
cdr3_aa: CASSQGTGEQFF
cdr3_nt: TGTGCCAGCAGCCAAGGTACGGGTGAGCAGTTCTTC

v_call: TRBV29-1
d_call: TRBD1
clone_size: -
j_call: TRBJ1-2
cdr3_aa: CSVVGQGSANYGYTF
cdr3_nt: TGCAGCGTTGTGGGACAGGGTTCAGCTAACTATGGCTACACCTTC

v_call: TRBV20-1
d_call: -
clone_size: few
j_call: TRBJ1-2
cdr3_aa: CSARDREAYGYTF
cdr3_nt: TGCAGTGCTAGAGACAGGGAGGCCTATGGCTACACCTTC

v_call: TRBV7-2
d_call: TRBD2
clone_size: many
j_call: TRBJ2-1
cdr3_aa: CASRGLAVYNEQFF
cdr3_nt: TGTGCCAGCAGAGGACTAGCAGTTTACAATGAGCAGTTCTTC

v_call: TRBV28
d_call: TRBD2
clone_size: many
j_call: TRBJ2-7
cdr3_aa: CASRLAGAAYEQYF
cdr3_nt: TGTGCCAGCAGATTAGCGGGAGCTGCCTACGAGCAGTACTTC

v_call: TRBV12-3/TRBV12-4
d_call: -
clone_size: many
j_call: TRBJ2-1
cdr3_aa: CASRGESYNEQFF
cdr3_nt: TGTGCCAGCAGGGGTGAATCCTACAATGAGCAGTTCTTC

v_call: TRBV7-8
d_call: -
clone_size: many
j_call: TRBJ2-3
cdr3_aa: CASSLAEGTPSTDTQYF
cdr3_nt: TGTGCCAGCAGCTTAGCTGAAGGGACACCTAGCACAGATACGCAGTATTTT

v_call: TRBV2
d_call: TRBD2
clone_size: -
j_call: TRBJ2-3
cdr3_aa: CASKDSGSFYDTQYF
cdr3_nt: TGTGCCAGCAAGGATAGCGGGAGTTTTTACGATACGCAGTATTTT

v_call: TRBV5-1
d_call: -
clone_size: many
j_call: TRBJ2-2
cdr3_aa: CASSTTGGTGELFF
cdr3_nt: TGCGCCAGCAGCACGACAGGAGGAACCGGGGAGCTGTTTTTT

v_call: TRBV7-8
d_call: TRBD2
clone_size: many
j_call: TRBJ2-5
cdr3_aa: CASGVNLAGVGETQYF
cdr3_nt: TGTGCCAGCGGGGTAAATCTAGCGGGAGTCGGAGAGACCCAGTACTTC

v_call: TRBV28
d_call: -
clone_size: many
j_call: TRBJ2-3
cdr3_aa: CASSFGTQYF
cdr3_nt: TGTGCCAGCAGTTTTGGTACGCAGTATTTT

v_call: TRBV3-1
d_call: -
clone_size: few
j_call: TRBJ1-3
cdr3_aa: CASSRIPTGPSGNTIYF
cdr3_nt: TGTGCCAGCAGTCGAATACCTACAGGTCCCTCTGGAAACACCATATATTTT

v_call: TRBV6-1
d_call: -
clone_size: few
j_call: TRBJ2-7
cdr3_aa: CASIPDSYSYEQYF
cdr3_nt: TGTGCCAGCATCCCGGACAGTTACTCCTACGAGCAGTACTTC

v_call: TRBV12-3/TRBV12-4
d_call: -
clone_size: many
j_call: TRBJ2-7
cdr3_aa: CASSLDADTTYEQYF
cdr3_nt: TGTGCCAGCAGTTTAGATGCGGACACTACCTACGAGCAGTACTTC

v_call: TRBV27
d_call: -
clone_size: many
j_call: TRBJ1-5
cdr3_aa: CASSLWSDGAYSNQPQHF
cdr3_nt: TGTGCCAGCAGTTTATGGTCGGACGGGGCATATAGCAATCAGCCCCAGCATTTT

v_call: TRBV2
d_call: -
clone_size: -
j_call: TRBJ1-5
cdr3_aa: CASSEEMERSNQPQHF
cdr3_nt: TGTGCCAGCAGTGAAGAGATGGAAAGAAGCAATCAGCCCCAGCATTTT

v_call: TRBV12-3/TRBV12-4
d_call: -
clone_size: few
j_call: TRBJ1-1
cdr3_aa: CASSFAGLPEAFF
cdr3_nt: TGTGCCAGCAGTTTTGCAGGGTTACCTGAAGCTTTCTTT